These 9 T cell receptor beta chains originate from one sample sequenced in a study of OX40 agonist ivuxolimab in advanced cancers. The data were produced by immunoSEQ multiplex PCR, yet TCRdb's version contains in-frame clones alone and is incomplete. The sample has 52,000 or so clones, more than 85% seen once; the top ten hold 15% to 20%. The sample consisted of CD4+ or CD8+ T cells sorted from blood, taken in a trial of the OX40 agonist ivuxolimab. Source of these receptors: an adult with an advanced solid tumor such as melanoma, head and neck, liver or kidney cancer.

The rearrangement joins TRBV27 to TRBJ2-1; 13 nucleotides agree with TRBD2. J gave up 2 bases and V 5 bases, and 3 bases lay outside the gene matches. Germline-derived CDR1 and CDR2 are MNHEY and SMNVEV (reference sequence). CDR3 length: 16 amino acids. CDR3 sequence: CASSAGTSGTYNEQFF. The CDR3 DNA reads TGTGCCAGCAGTGCAGGGACTAGCGGGACCTACAATGAGCAGTTCTTC.

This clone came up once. The CDR3 DNA reads as TGTGCCAGCAGAACCGACAGGGGGAGCTCCTACGAGCAGTACTTC. This codes for CASRTDRGSSYEQYF. The chain uses TRBV6-5 and TRBJ2-7, with TRBD1 matching 9 bases. V trimming: 6 bases; J trimming: 0 bases; junction bases outside the gene matches: 6. Germline V gene sequence: CDR1 MNHEY, CDR2 SVGAGI. This CDR3 has 15 residues.

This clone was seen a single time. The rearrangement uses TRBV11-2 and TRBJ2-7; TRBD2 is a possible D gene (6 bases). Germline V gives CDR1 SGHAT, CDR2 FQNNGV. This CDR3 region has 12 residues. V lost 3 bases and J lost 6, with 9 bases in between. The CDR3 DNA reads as TGTGCCAGCAGCTTTGGCGGGGCCGAGCAGTACTTC. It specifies CASSFGGAEQYF.

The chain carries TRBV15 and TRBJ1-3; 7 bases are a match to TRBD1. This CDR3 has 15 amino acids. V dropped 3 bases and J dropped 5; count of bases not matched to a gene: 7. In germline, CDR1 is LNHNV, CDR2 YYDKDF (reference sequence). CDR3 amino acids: CATSRSDRVRNTIYF. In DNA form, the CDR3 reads TGTGCCACCAGCAGGTCCGACAGGGTTAGAAACACCATATATTTT.

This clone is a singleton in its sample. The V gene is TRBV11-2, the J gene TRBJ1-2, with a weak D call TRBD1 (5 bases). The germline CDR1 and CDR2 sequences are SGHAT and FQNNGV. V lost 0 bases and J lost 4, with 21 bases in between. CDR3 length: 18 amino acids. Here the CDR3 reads CASSLDRRGGTHIYGYTF. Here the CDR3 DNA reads TGTGCCAGCAGCTTAGACAGGCGGGGCGGGACCCACATCTATGGCTACACCTTC.

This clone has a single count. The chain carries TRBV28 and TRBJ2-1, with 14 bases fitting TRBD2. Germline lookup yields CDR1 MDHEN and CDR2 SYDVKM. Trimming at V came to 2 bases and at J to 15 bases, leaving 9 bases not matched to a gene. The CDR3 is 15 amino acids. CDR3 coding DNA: TGTGCCAGCAGTTTAACAGGACTAGCGGGAGGACTCGTGTTCTTC. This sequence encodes CASSLTGLAGGLVFF. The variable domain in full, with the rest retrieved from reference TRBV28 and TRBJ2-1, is DVKVTQSSRYLVKRTGEKVFLECVQDMDHENMFWYRQDPGLGLRLIYFSYDVKMKEKGDIPEGYSVSREKKERFSLILESASTNQTSMYLCASSLTGLAGGLVFFGPGTRLTVL.

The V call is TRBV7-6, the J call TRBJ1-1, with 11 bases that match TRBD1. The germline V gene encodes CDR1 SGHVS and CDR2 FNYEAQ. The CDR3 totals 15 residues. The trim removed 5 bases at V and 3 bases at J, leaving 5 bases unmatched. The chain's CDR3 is CASSPGTGGDTEAFF. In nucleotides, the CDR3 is TGTGCCAGCAGCCCAGGGACAGGGGGTGACACTGAAGCTTTCTTT.

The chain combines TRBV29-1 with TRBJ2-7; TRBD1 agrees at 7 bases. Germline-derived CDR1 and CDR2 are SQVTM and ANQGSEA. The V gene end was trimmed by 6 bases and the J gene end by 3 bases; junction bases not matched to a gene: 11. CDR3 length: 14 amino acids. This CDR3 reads CSVTGQLGRYEQYF. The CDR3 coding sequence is TGCAGCGTAACGGGACAGTTAGGCCGCTACGAGCAGTACTTC.

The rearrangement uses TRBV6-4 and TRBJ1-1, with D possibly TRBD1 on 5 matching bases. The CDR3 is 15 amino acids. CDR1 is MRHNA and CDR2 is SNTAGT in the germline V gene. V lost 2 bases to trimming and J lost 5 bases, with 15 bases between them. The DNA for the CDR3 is TGTGCCAGCAGTGACGGATTCAGGGTGGATACTGAAGCTTTCTTT. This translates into CASSDGFRVDTEAFF.